This note documents a single T cell receptor (beta chain) sequence. The antigen is unknown. CDR3 length: 16 amino acids. Germline loops: CDR1 SGHTA, CDR2 FQGNSA. Trimming at V came to 2 bases and at J to 10 bases, leaving 9 bases not matched to a gene. Profiling relied on immunoSEQ multiplex PCR, and the TCRdb table lists in-frame clones only, not all of them. The table shows approximately 100,000 clones, with roughly 86% occurring only once. The sample is drawn from a study of T cell repertoires and HLA-DP antigens. J is TRBJ1-6 and V is TRBV7-2; 9 positions match TRBD1. The source of this sequence is a man aged 50 to 60 in good health and CMV-seronegative. The sample comprised CD4+ T cells from PBMCs. CDR3 loop: CASSLFGQGIGSPLHF. CDR3 nucleotide sequence: TGTGCCAGCAGCTTATTCGGACAGGGGATTGGGTCACCCCTCCACTTT.